This T cell receptor (beta chain) is from a study of blood T cells in healthy people across ages. Using a J-beta primer mix together with a sample-barcoded 5' primer, a second PCR was run for about 6 to 11 cycles. TCRdb used MiXCR to reprocess the 5' RACE reads, holding one entry per CDR3 protein. The profile covers approximately 900,000 distinct CDR3 sequences, with about 48% appearing a single time and roughly 13% taken by the ten largest. Trimming stripped 0 bases from V and 6 bases from J, with 21 bases between. The CDR3 is 16 residues long. In germline, CDR1 is DFQATT, CDR2 SNEGSKA (reference sequence).

The sample consisted of blood. The chain links TRBV20-1 to TRBJ2-7; a weak D match, TRBD1 (6 bases). The receptor was isolated from a man aged 25-45 years in good health. DNA for the CDR3: TGCAGTGCTAGAGATTTCCCTAGGCAGGGACATGGCGAGCAGTACTTC. Its protein product is CSARDFPRQGHGEQYF.